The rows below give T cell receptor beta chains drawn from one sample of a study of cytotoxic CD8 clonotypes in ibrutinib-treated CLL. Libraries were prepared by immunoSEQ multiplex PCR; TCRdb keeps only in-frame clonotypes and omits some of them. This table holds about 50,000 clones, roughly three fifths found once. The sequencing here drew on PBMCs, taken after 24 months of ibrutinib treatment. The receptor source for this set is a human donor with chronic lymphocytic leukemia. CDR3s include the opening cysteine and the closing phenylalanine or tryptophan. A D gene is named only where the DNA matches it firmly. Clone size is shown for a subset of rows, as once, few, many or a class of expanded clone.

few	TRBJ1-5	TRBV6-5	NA	CASNPMGGNQPQHF	TGTGCCAGCAATCCCATGGGAGGGAATCAGCCCCAGCATTTT
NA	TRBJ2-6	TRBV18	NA	CASSPQGSSGANVLTF	TGTGCCAGCTCACCACAAGGAAGCTCTGGGGCCAACGTCCTGACTTTC
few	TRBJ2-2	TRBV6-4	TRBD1	CASSDQTGPGELFF	TGTGCCAGCAGCGACCAGACAGGGCCCGGGGAGCTGTTTTTT
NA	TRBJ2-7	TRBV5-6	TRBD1	CASSLGDRTYEQYF	TGTGCCAGCAGCTTGGGGGACAGAACCTACGAGCAGTACTTC
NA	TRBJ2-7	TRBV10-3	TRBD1	CAISDPTERTGVEQYF	TGTGCCATCAGTGACCCTACCGAACGTACAGGGGTTGAGCAGTACTTC
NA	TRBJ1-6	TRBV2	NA	CASKGQTNSPLHF	TGTGCCAGCAAAGGGCAGACTAATTCACCCCTCCACTTT
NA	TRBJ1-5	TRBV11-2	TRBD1	CASSFGQGNQPQHF	TGTGCCAGCAGCTTCGGACAGGGCAATCAGCCCCAGCATTTT
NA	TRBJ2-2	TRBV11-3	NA	CASSPQGFNTGELFF	TGTGCCAGCAGCCCCCAGGGGTTTAACACCGGGGAGCTGTTTTTT
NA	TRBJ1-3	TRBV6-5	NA	CASTRGGNTIYF	TGTGCCAGCACCCGAGGGGGAAACACCATATATTTT
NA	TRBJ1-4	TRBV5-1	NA	CASSLVGLGEKLFF	TGCGCCAGCAGCTTGGTGGGTCTCGGCGAAAAACTGTTTTTT
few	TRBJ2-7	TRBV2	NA	CASSDRNYEQYF	TGTGCCAGCTCCGACAGGAACTACGAGCAGTACTTC
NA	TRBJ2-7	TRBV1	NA	CASSPGTGEGYEQYF	TGCGCCAGCAGCCCGGGGACGGGGGAAGGATACGAGCAGTACTTC
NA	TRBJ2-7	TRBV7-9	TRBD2	CASSTGGSYRDEQYF	TGTGCCAGCAGCACCGGGGGGTCATATAGGGACGAGCAGTACTTC
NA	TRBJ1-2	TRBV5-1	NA	CASSLGQGNGYTF	TGCGCCAGCAGCTTGGGGCAGGGGAATGGCTACACCTTC
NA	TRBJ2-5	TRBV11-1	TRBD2	CASSLARGRAQYF	TGTGCCAGCAGCTTAGCGCGCGGGAGGGCCCAGTACTTC
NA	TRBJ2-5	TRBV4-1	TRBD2	CASSQGTSGAGETQYF	TGCGCCAGCAGCCAAGGGACTAGCGGGGCGGGGGAGACCCAGTACTTC
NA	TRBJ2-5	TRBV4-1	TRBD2	CASSQDPGGVQTQYF	TGCGCCAGCAGCCAAGATCCCGGGGGGGTTCAGACCCAGTACTTC
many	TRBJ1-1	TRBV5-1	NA	CASSGATEAFF	TGCGCCAGCAGCGGGGCCACTGAAGCTTTCTTT
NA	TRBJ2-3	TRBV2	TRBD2	CASSGLAGPGDTQYF	TGTGCCAGCAGTGGACTAGCGGGGCCAGGGGATACGCAGTATTTT
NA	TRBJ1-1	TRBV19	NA	CASSSPGGRLAEAFF	TGTGCCAGTAGTAGTCCTGGGGGGCGCTTGGCTGAAGCTTTCTTT
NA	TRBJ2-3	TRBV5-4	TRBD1	CASSKKRQGWDTQYF	TGTGCCAGCAGCAAAAAAAGACAGGGATGGGATACGCAGTATTTT
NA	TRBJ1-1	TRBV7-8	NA	CASSLRKAEAFF	TGTGCCAGCAGCCTACGTAAGGCAGAAGCTTTCTTT
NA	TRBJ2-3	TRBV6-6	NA	CASNSQDVRTDTQYF	TGTGCCAGCAATTCGCAGGACGTTCGCACAGATACGCAGTATTTT
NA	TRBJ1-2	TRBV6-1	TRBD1	CATTGDYGYTF	TGTGCCACGACAGGGGACTATGGCTACACCTTC
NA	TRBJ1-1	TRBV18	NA	CASSPRGLNTEAFF	TGTGCCAGCTCACCAAGGGGGTTGAACACTGAAGCTTTCTTT
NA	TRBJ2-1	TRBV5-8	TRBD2	CASSPGLAGGEEQFF	TGTGCCAGCAGCCCGGGACTAGCGGGGGGAGAAGAGCAGTTCTTC
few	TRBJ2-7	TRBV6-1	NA	CASSEGSYEQYF	TGTGCCAGCAGTGAGGGATCCTACGAGCAGTACTTC
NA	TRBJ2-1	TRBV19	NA	CASSIGRGPYNEQFF	TGTGCCAGTAGTATAGGACGGGGGCCGTACAATGAGCAGTTCTTC